This T cell receptor beta chain was sequenced in a study of cytomegalovirus exposure and HLA in healthy donors. The wider study: Of roughly 400 genotyped donors, more than 75% grouped in the Caucasian-associated ancestry cluster.

With respect to this clone: The antigen is not known.

Vbeta (60) and Jbeta (13) primers were used in the PCR. Data came from immunoSEQ multiplex PCR; TCRdb stores just in-frame clones and leaves some out. This sample's table has fewer than 100,000 clones. Germline-derived CDR1 and CDR2 are SEHNR and FQNEAQ (reference sequence). This CDR3 is 17 amino acids long. The junction had 8 bases not matched to a gene; V was cut back by 4 bases and J by 5 bases. Study outcomes and limitations: The study listed approximately 170 cytomegalovirus-associated TCR beta chains. Later analysis showed most CMV-associated TCR beta chains appearing HLA-restricted.

What was sequenced was PBMCs. This chain links TRBV7-9 with TRBJ2-1; 13 bases are shared with TRBD2. The source of this sequence is a man between 18 and 29 years old in good health and CMV-seropositive. The CDR3 loop is CASSSILAGGPNNEQFF. The CDR3 DNA sequence: TGTGCCAGCAGCTCCATACTAGCGGGAGGGCCAAACAATGAGCAGTTCTTC. Full variable domain (missing parts from reference TRBV7-9 and TRBJ2-1): DTGVSQNPRHKITKRGQNVTFRCDPISEHNRLYWYRQTLGQGPEFLTYFQNEAQLEKSRLLSDRFSAERPKGSFSTLEIQRTEQGDSAMYLCASSSILAGGPNNEQFFGPGTRLTVL.